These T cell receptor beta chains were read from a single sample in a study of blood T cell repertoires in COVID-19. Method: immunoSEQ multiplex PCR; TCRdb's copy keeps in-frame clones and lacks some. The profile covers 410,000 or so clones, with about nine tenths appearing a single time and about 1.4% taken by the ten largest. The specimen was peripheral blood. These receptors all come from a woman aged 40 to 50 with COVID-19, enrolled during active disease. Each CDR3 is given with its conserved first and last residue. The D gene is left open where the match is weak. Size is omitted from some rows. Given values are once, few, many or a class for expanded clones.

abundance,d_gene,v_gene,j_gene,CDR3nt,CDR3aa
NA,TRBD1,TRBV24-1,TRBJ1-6,TGTGCCACCAGTGATTTGGGCAGGGGGCGAGATTCACCCCTCCACTTT,CATSDLGRGRDSPLHF
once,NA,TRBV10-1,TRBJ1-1,TGCGCCAGCAGTGACCCTACGCGGGGATACCCTGAAGCTTTCTTT,CASSDPTRGYPEAFF
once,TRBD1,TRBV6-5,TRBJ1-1,TGTGCCAGCAGTTACGGGACAGGGGGCTTGAACACTGAAGCTTTCTTT,CASSYGTGGLNTEAFF
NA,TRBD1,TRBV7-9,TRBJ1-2,TGTGCCAGCAGCTTAACGGGGGGGACAGTCTATGGCTACACCTTC,CASSLTGGTVYGYTF
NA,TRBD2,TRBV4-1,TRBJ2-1,TGCGCCAGCAGCCAAGGAAGCGGGAGGGCCCACAATGAGCAGTTCTTC,CASSQGSGRAHNEQFF
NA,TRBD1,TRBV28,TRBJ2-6,TGTGCCAGCAGTCCCCGACAGGGGGCGCCCGGGGCCAACGTCCTGACTTTC,CASSPRQGAPGANVLTF
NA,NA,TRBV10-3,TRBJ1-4,TGTGCCATCAGTGAGATAGCCGGACAGAATAATGAAAAACTGTTTTTT,CAISEIAGQNNEKLFF
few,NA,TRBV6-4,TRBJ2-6,TGTGCCAGCGCTTTTCAAGCCTCTGGGGCCAACGTCCTGACTTTC,CASAFQASGANVLTF
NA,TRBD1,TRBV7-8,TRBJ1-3,TGTGCCAGCAGCCCCAGGGGGAACTCTGGAAACACCATATATTTT,CASSPRGNSGNTIYF
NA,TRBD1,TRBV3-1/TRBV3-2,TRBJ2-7,TGTGCCAGCAGCTGGGGACAGGAGGTCGAGCAGTACTTC,CASSWGQEVEQYF
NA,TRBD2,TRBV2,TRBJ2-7,TGTGCCAGCAGTGAAGCGCCTAGCGGGAGGGCAGACGAGCAGTACTTC,CASSEAPSGRADEQYF
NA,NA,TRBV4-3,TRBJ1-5,TGCGCCAGCAGCCAAGGAGCTAGCAATCAGCCCCAGCATTTT,CASSQGASNQPQHF
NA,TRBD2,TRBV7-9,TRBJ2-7,TGTGCCAGCAGCTTATTTGGGACTAGCTTGACCTACGAGCAGTACTTC,CASSLFGTSLTYEQYF
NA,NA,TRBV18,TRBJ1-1,TGTGCCAGCTCACCCGTAGGAAGGGGGGGAACCGGTGAAGCTTTCTTT,CASSPVGRGGTGEAFF
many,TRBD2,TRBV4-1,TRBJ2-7,TGCGCCAGCAGCCGAGGACCTAGCGGGAGTGGGTACGAGCAGTACTTC,CASSRGPSGSGYEQYF
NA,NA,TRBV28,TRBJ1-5,TGTGCCAGCTCTGCAGGGGATCAGCCCCAGCATTTT,CASSAGDQPQHF
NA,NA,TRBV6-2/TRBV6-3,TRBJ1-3,TGTGCCAGCAGTTACGGGAGGATCCGCGCCTCTGGAAACACCATATATTTT,CASSYGRIRASGNTIYF
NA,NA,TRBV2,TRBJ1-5,TGTGCCAGCAGGACCAGGGGCGCCAATCAGCCCCAGCATTTT,CASRTRGANQPQHF